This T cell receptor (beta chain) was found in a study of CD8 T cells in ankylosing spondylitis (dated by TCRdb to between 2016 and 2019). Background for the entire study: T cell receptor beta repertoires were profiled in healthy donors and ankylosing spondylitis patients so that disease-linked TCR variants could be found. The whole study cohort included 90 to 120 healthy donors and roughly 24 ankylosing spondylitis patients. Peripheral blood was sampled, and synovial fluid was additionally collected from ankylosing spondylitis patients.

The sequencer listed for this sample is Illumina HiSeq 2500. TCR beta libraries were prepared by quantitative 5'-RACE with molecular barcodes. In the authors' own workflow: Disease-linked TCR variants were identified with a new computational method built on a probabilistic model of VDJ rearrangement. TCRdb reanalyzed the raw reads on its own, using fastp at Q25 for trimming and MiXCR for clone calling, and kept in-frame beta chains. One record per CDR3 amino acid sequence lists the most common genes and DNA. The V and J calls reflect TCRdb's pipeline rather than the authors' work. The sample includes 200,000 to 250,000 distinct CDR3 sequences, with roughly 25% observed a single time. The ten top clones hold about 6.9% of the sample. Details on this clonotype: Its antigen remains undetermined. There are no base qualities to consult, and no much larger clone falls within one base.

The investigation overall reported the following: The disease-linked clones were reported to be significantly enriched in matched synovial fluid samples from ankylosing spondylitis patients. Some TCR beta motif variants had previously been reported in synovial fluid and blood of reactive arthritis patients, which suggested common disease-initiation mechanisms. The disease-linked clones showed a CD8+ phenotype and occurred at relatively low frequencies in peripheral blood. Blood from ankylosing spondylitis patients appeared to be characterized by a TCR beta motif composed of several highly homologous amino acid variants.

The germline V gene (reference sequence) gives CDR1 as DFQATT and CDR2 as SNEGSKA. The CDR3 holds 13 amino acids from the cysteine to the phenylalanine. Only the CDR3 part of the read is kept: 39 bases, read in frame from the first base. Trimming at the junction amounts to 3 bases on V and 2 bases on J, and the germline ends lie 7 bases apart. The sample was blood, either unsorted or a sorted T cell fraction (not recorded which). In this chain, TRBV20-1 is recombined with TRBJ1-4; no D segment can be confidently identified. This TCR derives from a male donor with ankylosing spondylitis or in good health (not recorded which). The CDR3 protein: CSASRVTNEKLFF. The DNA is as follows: TGCAGTGCTAGTCGGGTTACTAATGAAAAACTGTTTTTT.